The clone carrying this T cell receptor (beta chain) has more than one count but fewer than ten. The antigen is unknown. The sample comes from a study of vaccination and CD4 T cells after COVID-19. Noted treatment: approximately 10-day PBMC culture with coronavirus spike peptide pools or control peptides (ViraFEST assay). Oncomine TCR Beta short-read sequencing was applied to DNA from cultured CD4+ T cells. TCRdb redid the calling of the PCR reads with MiXCR, one entry per CDR3 protein. Here the sample spans 9,500 to 15,000 distinct CDR3 sequences, 75% being singletons. V shed 0 bases and J shed 2 bases, with 7 bases lying between them. Per germline, CDR1 ENHRY and CDR2 SYGVKD. This CDR3 is built from 15 residues.

Sequenced sample: CD4+ T cells from blood, cultured in vitro. The receptor comes from a human donor who had recovered from COVID-19. The chain combines TRBV10-3 with TRBJ1-4; D is perhaps TRBD1 (6 bases). The CDR3 loop is CAISESGATNEKLFF. CDR3 nucleotide sequence: TGTGCCATCAGTGAGTCGGGGGCCACTAATGAAAAACTGTTTTTT.